Following are 32 T cell receptor beta chains from one sample sequenced in a study of cytomegalovirus exposure and HLA in healthy donors (dated by TCRdb to 2016 to 2017). Library generation was performed with the immunoSEQ multiplex PCR assay. A mixture of 60 forward primers for TCR Vbeta segments and 13 reverse primers for TCR Jbeta segments was used in the multiplex PCR. TCRdb mirrors the immuneACCESS table, restricted to in-frame sequences. Some clones are absent from its copies; in checked studies, under half trace to an unresolved V gene, and the reason for the others is unknown. In all, the sample holds around 130,000 clones, and about two thirds of those were seen once. The ten most abundant clones make up about 3% of the sample. The material sequenced was PBMCs. These receptors were collected from a woman aged 55-75 years in good health and CMV-seropositive.

The chain couples TRBV23-1 to TRBJ1-5, with 7 bases matching TRBD1. TRBV23-1 is noted as an ORF with a role that remains uncertain. V trimming: 3 bases; J trimming: 0 bases; junction bases outside the gene matches: 11. This CDR3 is 18 amino acids long. The CDR3 sequence: CASSHLDRERYSNQPQHF. CDR3 coding DNA: TGCGCCAGCAGTCACCTAGACAGGGAGAGATATAGCAATCAGCCCCAGCATTTT.

CDR3 protein: CASSPSGVDTEAFF. The CDR3 DNA sequence: TGTGCCAGCTCCCCGTCGGGGGTGGACACTGAAGCTTTCTTT. The chain joins TRBV18 to TRBJ1-1; D is possibly TRBD1 (5 bases). V was pared by 6 bases and J by 3 bases, with 14 bases between. CDR1 is KGHSH, CDR2 LQKENI, per germline. CDR3 size: 14 residues.

The CDR3 bases are TGTGCCAGCAGCGGCGGGACAGGGGGCGTCACCGGGGAGCTGTTTTTT. This encodes CASSGGTGGVTGELFF. The gene calls are TRBV5-4 and TRBJ2-2; 12 nucleotides match TRBD1. This CDR3 spans 16 amino acids. The ends lost 4 bases at V and 4 bases at J; junction bases unmatched: 5. CDR1 and CDR2 from the germline V gene are SGHNT and YYREEE (reference sequence).

This clone has a handful of counts. V gene TRBV7-3 combines with J gene TRBJ1-2; TRBD1 aligns across 8 bases. The V segment lost 4 bases and the J segment 6 bases; nucleotides outside the gene matches: 4. The length of the CDR3 is 13 residues. The germline CDR1 and CDR2 sequences are SGHTA and FQGTGA. The CDR3, as DNA: TGTGCCAGCAGCTCACAGGGGGGTAATGGCTACACCTTC. Protein: CASSSQGGNGYTF.

This sequence joins TRBV7-9 and TRBJ2-5, with TRBD2 as a possible D gene (6 bases). V was trimmed by 4 bases and J by 2 bases, leaving 20 bases between them. Germline CDR1 reads SEHNR; CDR2 reads FQNEAQ (reference sequence). This CDR3 comprises 17 residues. CDR3: CASSSLELAPGQETQYF. For the CDR3, the DNA is TGTGCCAGCAGCTCCCTTGAACTAGCACCGGGGCAAGAGACCCAGTACTTC.

Only a few counts were recorded for this clone. For the CDR3, the DNA is TGTGCCAGCAGCTTAGGGTGGGGCCCTGACGAGCAGTACTTC. Its translation: CASSLGWGPDEQYF. The chain recombines TRBV7-9 with TRBJ2-7, with a possible D match to TRBD1 (5 bases). From germline, CDR1 is SEHNR and CDR2 FQNEAQ (reference sequence). V dropped 1 base and J dropped 5 bases, with 12 bases sitting between them. The length of the CDR3 is 14 residues.

The chain is built from TRBV2 and TRBJ2-3, with D perhaps TRBD1 (5 bases). V was trimmed by 5 bases and J by 11 bases, leaving 14 bases between them. The CDR3 is 12 residues long. Germline V gene data show CDR1 as SNHLY and CDR2 as FYNNEI. This CDR3 reads CASSSLGERQYF. The CDR3 region has the DNA TGTGCCAGCAGTTCCCTAGGGGAAAGGCAGTATTTT.

This rearrangement joins TRBV7-2 to TRBJ1-4; tentative D call: TRBD1 (6 bases). Looked up from germline, CDR1 is SGHTA and CDR2 is FQGNSA. There are 19 residues in the CDR3. The ends were cut back, 3 bases at V and 1 base at J, with 21 bases in the middle. The CDR3 loop is CASSFTGTYLLGTNEKLFF. CDR3 DNA sequence: TGTGCCAGCAGCTTCACCGGGACATATTTATTAGGAACTAATGAAAAACTGTTTTTT.

The chain combines TRBV5-1 with TRBJ1-2, with 7 bases that match TRBD1. With 4 bases clipped from V and 5 bases from J, the junction kept 8 bases outside the gene matches. The V gene's germline CDR1 is SGHRS and CDR2 YFSETQ. The length of the CDR3 is 14 residues. The CDR3 DNA reads TGCGCCAGCAGCCTGGACAGGATGGAGTATGGCTACACCTTC. It yields the protein CASSLDRMEYGYTF.

The rearrangement joins TRBV5-1 to TRBJ2-3; the match to TRBD2 covers 9 bases. V lost 3 bases and J lost 6; bases outside the gene matches: 8. The CDR3 runs to 15 residues. Germline assignment: CDR1 SGHRS and CDR2 YFSETQ. DNA of the CDR3: TGCGCCAGCAGCTCCCGAGCGGGGGGAGTTGATACGCAGTATTTT. Amino acids: CASSSRAGGVDTQYF.

The genes are TRBV5-1 and TRBJ1-5; TRBD1 matches at 7 bases. Per germline, CDR1 SGHRS and CDR2 YFSETQ. There are 16 residues in the CDR3. The V and J ends lost 4 bases and 2 bases, in that order; junction bases with no gene match: 9. Written as DNA, the CDR3 is TGCGCCAGCAGCCCCTTAATAACAGGGGGCAATCAGCCCCAGCATTTT. Translating gives CASSPLITGGNQPQHF.

This clone was counted a few times. V usage is TRBV14 and J usage is TRBJ1-1; D is ambiguous. CDR1 SGHDN and CDR2 FVKESK come from the germline V gene. The length of the CDR3 is 15 residues. With 0 bases removed from V and 0 bases from J, the gap between germline ends came to 8 bases. CDR3 protein: CASSQERSLNTEAFF. CDR3 bases: TGTGCCAGCAGCCAAGAACGGTCCCTGAACACTGAAGCTTTCTTT.

This clone turned up a few times. The rearrangement joins TRBV5-1 to TRBJ2-2, with D unclear. In germline, CDR1 is SGHRS, CDR2 YFSETQ. The CDR3 extends over 13 amino acids. V was clipped by 3 bases and J by 6 bases, with 9 bases between them. This CDR3 reads CASSSLVAGELFF. The CDR3 DNA reads as TGCGCCAGCAGCTCTCTAGTGGCCGGGGAGCTGTTTTTT.

This clone has only one observation. The chain carries TRBV7-9 and TRBJ2-5; no clear D gene. Between the trimmed V and J ends, which lost 3 bases and 5 bases, there was a span of 13 bases. The CDR3 runs 14 residues. Germline CDR1 reads SEHNR; CDR2 reads FQNEAQ (reference sequence). In DNA form, the CDR3 reads TGTGCCAGCAGCTTTCCTGTGGTGCGGGAGACCCAGTACTTC. This codes for CASSFPVVRETQYF.

Worth noting for this clone: Other DNA sequences within the sample encode an identical CDR3. The V and J genes are TRBV9 and TRBJ1-2; D remains ambiguous. CDR3 length: 12 amino acids. The germline V gene encodes CDR1 SGDLS and CDR2 YYNGEE. V lost 0 bases and J lost 7, with 7 bases in between. This CDR3 reads CASSVVGSGYTF. The DNA for the CDR3 is TGTGCCAGCAGCGTAGTTGGGAGTGGCTACACCTTC.

The rearrangement links TRBV6-1 to TRBJ2-1; 8 bases are shared with TRBD1. This CDR3 is 16 amino acids long. Losses at the gene ends were 3 bases for V and 4 bases for J; bases not matched to a gene: 8. Germline CDR1 MNHNS, CDR2 SASEGT. The CDR3 region has the DNA TGTGCCAGCAGTGAGCGGACAGGGTTAACGTACAATGAGCAGTTCTTC. It specifies CASSERTGLTYNEQFF.

V and J are TRBV27 and TRBJ2-1, with 16 bases aligning to TRBD2. This CDR3 is 14 amino acids long. The ends lost 6 bases at V and 16 bases at J; junction bases unmatched: 9. CDR1 MNHEY and CDR2 SMNVEV come from the germline V gene (reference sequence). The CDR3 DNA sequence: TGTGCCAGCAGCCTCGGGACTAGCGGGGGGGCCCTCTTCTTC. Translating it yields CASSLGTSGGALFF.

This clone was seen more than once but under ten times. This sequence joins TRBV6-6 and TRBJ1-1; 8 bases agree with TRBD1. The V segment lost 10 bases and the J segment 1 base; nucleotides outside the gene matches: 5. In germline, CDR1 is MNHNY, CDR2 SVGAGI (reference sequence). The length of the CDR3 is 13 residues. CDR3 coding DNA: TGTGCCATCCAAGGGACAGGGAACACTGAAGCTTTCTTT. The encoded protein is CAIQGTGNTEAFF.

This sequence joins TRBV19 and TRBJ1-1; D unclear. Germline values: CDR1 LNHDA, CDR2 SQIVND (reference sequence). V was trimmed by 6 bases and J by 0 bases, leaving 5 bases between them. The CDR3 has 12 residues. DNA for the CDR3: TGTGCCAGTAGCTATCTGAACACTGAAGCTTTCTTT. It translates to CASSYLNTEAFF.

This clone came up a few times. The chain links TRBV18 to TRBJ2-2; 7 nucleotides align to TRBD1. The length of the CDR3 is 17 residues. The V segment lost 3 bases and the J segment 0 bases; nucleotides outside the gene matches: 7. Germline CDR1 reads KGHSH; CDR2 reads LQKENI. The CDR3 DNA sequence: TGTGCCAGCTCACCTTGGGGGACAGCTACGAACACCGGGGAGCTGTTTTTT. Its translation: CASSPWGTATNTGELFF.

As to this clone: The junction shows a germline mismatch at one end, possibly a read error. This rearrangement joins TRBV7-9 to TRBJ1-1; TRBD1 might be the D (5 bases). The CDR3 is 15 residues long. From germline, CDR1 is SEHNR and CDR2 FQNEAQ (reference sequence). The CDR3 DNA follows: TGTTCCAGCAGCCCCTCCGGGGGTCGGAACACTGAAGCTTTCTTT. This translates into CSSSPSGGRNTEAFF.

A remark on this clone: A read error may account for a junction end that differs from germline. The rearrangement joins TRBV6-5 to TRBJ1-2; maybe TRBD1 (5 bases). The germline V gene encodes CDR1 MNHEY and CDR2 SVGAGI. CDR3 length: 14 amino acids. The CDR3 DNA sequence: TGTGCCAGCAGTGACTCCGGGGGTAGCTATGGCTACACCTTC. Translation: CASSDSGGSYGYTF.

V gene TRBV5-5 combines with J gene TRBJ1-1; D remains unclear. CDR3 size: 12 residues. V was clipped by 0 bases and J by 10 bases, with 10 bases between them. From germline, CDR1 is SGHKS and CDR2 YYEKEE (reference sequence). The CDR3 DNA follows: TGTGCCAGCAGCTTGGCCAATTTGGCAGCTTTCTTT. Translation gives CASSLANLAAFF.

Note on this clone: Other nucleotide sequences from this sample produce the same CDR3. The chain combines TRBV5-8 with TRBJ1-1; 10 bases line up with TRBD1. Germline V gene data show CDR1 as SGHTS and CDR2 as YDEGEE. Unmatched junction bases numbered 0, after V lost 0 bases and J lost 4 bases. CDR3 length: 14 residues. The CDR3 bases are TGTGCCAGCAGCTTGGGGACAGGGGGCACTGAAGCTTTCTTT. Translation gives CASSLGTGGTEAFF. The full variable domain, in which reference TRBV5-8 and TRBJ1-1 provide the parts outside the CDR3, is EAGVTQSPTHLIKTRGQQATLRCSPISGHTSVYWYQQALGLGLQFLLWYDEGEERNRGNFPPRFSGRQFPNYSSELNVNALELEDSALYLCASSLGTGGTEAFFGQGTRLTVV.

Only one count was recorded for this clone. The chain couples TRBV19 to TRBJ2-7; 9 nucleotides line up with TRBD2. The CDR3 totals 14 residues. Germline V gene data show CDR1 as LNHDA and CDR2 as SQIVND (reference sequence). V dropped 3 bases and J dropped 4; count of bases not matched to a gene: 4. The CDR3 DNA reads TGTGCCAGTAGTATTACTAGCGGGCATTACGAGCAGTACTTC. This codes for CASSITSGHYEQYF.

This clone was detected only a few times. The gene calls are TRBV6-5 and TRBJ1-1, with no clear D. Trimming shortened V by 0 bases and J by 0 bases, and 11 bases separated the two germline ends. Germline V lookup: CDR1 MNHEY, CDR2 SVGAGI. CDR3 length: 16 amino acids. The CDR3 here is CASSYSMFRVNTEAFF. DNA for the CDR3: TGTGCCAGCAGTTACTCGATGTTTCGGGTGAACACTGAAGCTTTCTTT.

The J gene is TRBJ1-1, the V gene TRBV18; 7 nucleotides match TRBD1. The CDR3 has 15 residues. The germline V gene has CDR1 KGHSH and CDR2 LQKENI. J gave up 6 bases and V 3 bases, and 10 bases lay outside the gene matches. This CDR3 is CASSPPQGNVAEAFF. The CDR3 region has the DNA TGTGCCAGCTCACCGCCACAGGGGAATGTCGCTGAAGCTTTCTTT.

The V call is TRBV5-6, the J call TRBJ1-2; D is perhaps TRBD1 (6 bases). Germline CDR1 and CDR2: SGHDT and YYEEEE. This CDR3 has 12 amino acids. The V gene lost 4 bases and the J gene lost 8 bases, with 12 bases spanning the gap. Here the CDR3 DNA reads TGTGCCAGCAGCGTACAGGGATACGGCTACACCTTC. Its translation is CASSVQGYGYTF.

This clone has just a few counts. This chain uses TRBV7-2 with TRBJ2-3; 11 bases align to TRBD2. Trimming cost V 1 base and J 6 bases; bases outside gene matches: 15. The CDR3 extends over 19 amino acids. Germline V lookup: CDR1 SGHTA, CDR2 FQGNSA. The CDR3 spells CASSLEGSGGARIRDTQYF. For the CDR3, the DNA is TGTGCCAGCAGCTTAGAAGGTAGCGGGGGGGCAAGGATTAGGGATACGCAGTATTTT. Together with reference TRBV7-2 and TRBJ2-3, the CDR3 gives the full variable domain: GAGVSQSPSNKVTEKGKDVELRCDPISGHTALYWYRQSLGQGLEFLIYFQGNSAPDKSGLPSDRFSAERTGGSVSTLTIQRTQQEDSAVYLCASSLEGSGGARIRDTQYFGPGTRLTVL.

This clone was counted once. The rearrangement links TRBV6-1 to TRBJ1-5; no reliable D call. Germline CDR1 MNHNS, CDR2 SASEGT. Trimming cost V 1 base and J 1 base, with 8 bases left between them. The CDR3 extends over 15 amino acids. CDR3 protein: CASSEGAWSNQPQHF. The CDR3 DNA is TGTGCCAGCAGTGAAGGAGCGTGGAGCAATCAGCCCCAGCATTTT.

V usage is TRBV28 and J usage is TRBJ1-5; TRBD1 aligns across 7 bases. The CDR3 extends over 15 amino acids. CDR1 is MDHEN and CDR2 is SYDVKM in the germline V gene. V was clipped by 0 bases and J by 4 bases; unmatched bases: 3. CDR3 bases: TGTGCCAGCAGTTTATGGGGACAGCTAAATCAGCCCCAGCATTTT. Its translation is CASSLWGQLNQPQHF.

V and J are TRBV7-2 and TRBJ2-2, with D hard to call. The CDR3 spans 15 residues. Looked up from germline, CDR1 is SGHTA and CDR2 is FQGNSA. V lost 7 bases and J 3 bases, leaving 15 bases between the germline ends. CDR3 bases: TGTGCCAGCAACAGCCGTTGGGTTGACACCGGGGAGCTGTTTTTT. Protein product: CASNSRWVDTGELFF.